Below are 28 T cell receptor beta chains sequenced from a single sample in a study of OX40 agonist ivuxolimab in advanced cancers. Sequencing used immunoSEQ multiplex PCR; TCRdb keeps in-frame clones, though not all of them. The sample comprises 91,000 or so clones, roughly 95% of which are singletons, and about 0.18% rests with the top ten. The sequenced sample was CD4+ or CD8+ T cells sorted from blood, obtained in a trial of the OX40 agonist ivuxolimab. These receptors were collected from an adult with an advanced solid tumor such as melanoma, head and neck, liver or kidney cancer.

The chain recombines TRBV19 with TRBJ2-1; 12 nucleotides line up with TRBD1. The junction had 5 bases not matched to a gene; V was cut back by 4 bases and J by 7 bases. The length of the CDR3 is 15 residues. Germline CDR1 is LNHDA and CDR2 is SQIVND (reference sequence). For the CDR3, the DNA is TGTGCCAGTAGTACCCGGGACAGGGGGCATAATGAGCAGTTCTTC. Protein product: CASSTRDRGHNEQFF.

This sequence joins TRBV5-4 and TRBJ2-7, with 9 bases aligning to TRBD2. This CDR3 is built from 15 residues. V lost 1 base and J lost 0; bases outside the gene matches: 2. CDR1 is SGHNT and CDR2 is YYREEE in the germline V gene (reference sequence). CDR3 sequence reads: CASSLSSGSSYEQYF. In DNA form, the CDR3 reads TGTGCCAGCAGCTTGAGTAGCGGGAGCTCCTACGAGCAGTACTTC.

V usage is TRBV5-1 and J usage is TRBJ1-2; D is perhaps TRBD1 (5 bases). The CDR3 is made up of 14 amino acids. Germline V lookup: CDR1 SGHRS, CDR2 YFSETQ. Between the trimmed V and J ends, which lost 2 bases and 4 bases, there was a span of 12 bases. The CDR3 sequence is CASSFLGGTYGYTF. The CDR3 coding sequence is TGCGCCAGCAGCTTCCTCGGGGGGACCTATGGCTACACCTTC.

V gene TRBV27 combines with J gene TRBJ2-5; 8 nucleotides agree with TRBD2. Germline V gene sequence: CDR1 MNHEY, CDR2 SMNVEV (reference sequence). This CDR3 comprises 16 residues. Germline trimming cut 2 bases from V and 4 bases from J; bases unmatched to any gene: 9. The CDR3 spells CASSLLGPGGRETQYF. The CDR3 bases are TGTGCCAGCAGTTTACTCGGCCCGGGGGGGAGAGAGACCCAGTACTTC.

The V call is TRBV14, the J call TRBJ1-3, with 7 bases identical to TRBD1. The CDR3 is 19 residues long. Trimming at V came to 0 bases and at J to 5 bases, leaving 16 bases not matched to a gene. CDR1 SGHDN and CDR2 FVKESK come from the germline V gene. This CDR3 is CASSQDFTSRQGLRNTIYF. The CDR3 nucleotides are TGTGCCAGCAGCCAAGATTTTACCTCCCGACAGGGACTAAGAAACACCATATATTTT.

The J gene is TRBJ1-3, the V gene TRBV29-1; a possible D gene is TRBD1 (5 bases). With 6 bases removed from V and 0 bases from J, the gap between germline ends came to 15 bases. This CDR3 has 15 residues. Germline V gene data show CDR1 as SQVTM and CDR2 as ANQGSEA. The CDR3 sequence is CSVRKGLLSGNTIYF. In DNA, the CDR3 is TGCAGCGTCCGCAAGGGACTGCTCTCTGGAAACACCATATATTTT.

This clone was seen only once. This chain links TRBV5-4 with TRBJ1-2; D not certain. CDR3 length equals 13 residues. Germline V CDR1 and CDR2: SGHNT, YYREEE (reference sequence). Between the trimmed V and J ends, which lost 2 bases and 4 bases, there was a span of 9 bases. CDR3 bases: TGTGCCAGCAGCTTTTCGAGTTCCTATGGCTACACCTTC. Translating gives CASSFSSSYGYTF.

Comment on this clone: The junction and the germline gene differ at one end; a read error may be behind it. This CDR3 is CASSADYDGEQFF. The CDR3 DNA reads TGTGCTAGCAGCGCGGACTATGACGGTGAGCAGTTCTTC. V and J are TRBV7-7 and TRBJ2-1; a possible D gene is TRBD2 (6 bases). Germline values: CDR1 SSHAT, CDR2 FNYEAQ (reference sequence). CDR3 length equals 13 residues.

This chain links TRBV28 with TRBJ1-5, with a weak D call TRBD1 (6 bases). The germline V and J ends were trimmed by 6 bases and 6 bases, with 12 bases remaining between them. Looked up from germline, CDR1 is MDHEN and CDR2 is SYDVKM. The CDR3 sequence is 13 residues long. CDR3 region: CASSTSGVQPQHF. The CDR3 nucleotides read TGTGCCAGCAGCACCTCAGGGGTTCAGCCCCAGCATTTT. The entire variable domain, with the rest obtained from reference TRBV28 and TRBJ1-5, is as follows: DVKVTQSSRYLVKRTGEKVFLECVQDMDHENMFWYRQDPGLGLRLIYFSYDVKMKEKGDIPEGYSVSREKKERFSLILESASTNQTSMYLCASSTSGVQPQHFGDGTRLSIL.

CDR3 DNA: TGTGCCATCAGTGCAGCCTCCGAGCAGTACTTC. Translation gives CAISAASEQYF. The chain links TRBV10-3 to TRBJ2-7; D not resolved. V was pared by 4 bases and J by 6 bases, with 7 bases between. Germline lookup yields CDR1 ENHRY and CDR2 SYGVKD. This CDR3 contains 11 residues.

The chain has TRBV7-2 and TRBJ2-7; D perhaps matches TRBD1 (6 bases). This CDR3 has 15 amino acids. Trimming removed 6 bases at V and 0 bases at J, with 15 bases between. Germline CDR1 reads SGHTA; CDR2 reads FQGNSA. Here the CDR3 DNA reads TGTGCCAGCAGATATTCCCGGGACACCTCCTACGAGCAGTACTTC. This codes for CASRYSRDTSYEQYF.

The genes are TRBV7-3 and TRBJ2-1; no definite D call. This CDR3 spans 13 amino acids. The germline gives CDR1 SGHTA, CDR2 FQGTGA. Trimming removed 5 bases at V and 4 bases at J, with 9 bases between. The CDR3 spells CASSLQKYNEQFF. CDR3 DNA: TGTGCCAGCAGCCTCCAGAAATACAATGAGCAGTTCTTC.

This clone has a single count. The chain carries TRBV6-1 and TRBJ2-7; D tentatively fits TRBD1 or TRBD2 (5 bases each). Trimming took off 6 bases at V and 1 base at J, with 16 bases between the two ends. The CDR3 covers 15 residues. In germline, CDR1 is MNHNS, CDR2 SASEGT. CDR3 nucleotide sequence: TGTGCCAGCAGCGGGACCAGAGATCGTTCCTACGAGCAGTACTTC. Protein: CASSGTRDRSYEQYF.

The genes are TRBV7-2 and TRBJ1-4, with a tentative D call TRBD1 (6 bases). The ends were cut back, 1 base at V and 7 bases at J, with 16 bases in the middle. Germline CDR1 reads SGHTA; CDR2 reads FQGNSA. The CDR3 totals 16 residues. Written as DNA, the CDR3 is TGTGCCAGCAGCTTAGATGGGCGACAGGTTGCTGAAAAACTGTTTTTT. The encoded protein is CASSLDGRQVAEKLFF.

For the CDR3, the DNA is TGTGCCAGCAGTGACCCAGGACTAGCGGGGTTAGATACGCAGTATTTT. Translating gives CASSDPGLAGLDTQYF. V is TRBV25-1 and J is TRBJ2-3, with 12 nucleotides matching TRBD2. The V and J ends lost 3 bases and 5 bases, in that order; junction bases with no gene match: 6. Germline V CDR1 and CDR2: MGHDK, SYGVNS. This CDR3 contains 16 residues.

The chain couples TRBV7-6 to TRBJ1-4; possibly TRBD1 for D (6 bases). Germline V gene data show CDR1 as SGHVS and CDR2 as FNYEAQ. This CDR3 spans 16 amino acids. V shed 4 bases and J shed 10 bases, with 22 bases lying between them. The CDR3 loop reads CASSSPGAGKDGKLFF. The CDR3 bases are TGTGCCAGCAGCTCCCCAGGGGCAGGGAAGGATGGAAAACTGTTTTTT.

This sequence joins TRBV5-6 and TRBJ1-6; D gene unclear. Trimming stripped 4 bases from V and 7 bases from J, with 12 bases between. CDR1 is SGHDT, CDR2 YYEEEE, per germline. This CDR3 has 14 amino acids. This chain's CDR3 is CASSIARGNSPLHF. The CDR3 DNA is TGTGCCAGCAGCATAGCCAGAGGGAATTCACCCCTCCACTTT.

CDR3 amino acids: CASTTDKAKNIQYF. The CDR3 nucleotides read TGCGCCAGCACGACAGACAAAGCCAAAAACATTCAGTACTTC. This rearrangement joins TRBV23-1 to TRBJ2-4; a weak D match, TRBD1 (5 bases). TRBV23-1 is noted as an ORF with a role that remains uncertain. The CDR3 has 14 residues. V was clipped by 7 bases and J by 0 bases, with 10 bases between them.

J is TRBJ1-6 and V is TRBV6-1; D is unresolved. Germline CDR1 MNHNS, CDR2 SASEGT. V was trimmed by 2 bases and J by 7 bases, leaving 15 bases between them. The CDR3 has 16 residues. The CDR3 sequence: CASSEISGLGNSPLHF. The CDR3, as DNA: TGTGCCAGCAGTGAAATATCGGGATTAGGGAATTCACCCCTCCACTTT.

This chain's CDR3 is CASSSRTGYGYTF. As DNA, the CDR3 is TGCGCCAGCAGCTCCCGGACAGGCTATGGCTACACCTTC. The V call is TRBV4-1, the J call TRBJ1-2; 7 positions match TRBD1. There are 13 residues in the CDR3. Germline CDR1 MGHRA, CDR2 YSYEKL. The junction had 4 bases not matched to a gene; V was cut back by 5 bases and J by 4 bases.

This clone was recorded once. The chain is built from TRBV5-5 and TRBJ2-1; TRBD1 matches at 10 bases. Looked up from germline, CDR1 is SGHKS and CDR2 is YYEKEE (reference sequence). CDR3 length: 14 residues. V dropped 3 bases and J dropped 4; count of bases not matched to a gene: 1. The CDR3 region has the DNA TGTGCCAGCAGCTCGGGACAGGGGTACAATGAGCAGTTCTTC. Encoded protein: CASSSGQGYNEQFF.

The chain uses TRBV6-6 and TRBJ2-2; D gene ambiguous. Trimming shortened V by 2 bases and J by 5 bases, and 3 bases separated the two germline ends. The CDR3 covers 12 residues. The V gene's germline CDR1 is MNHNY and CDR2 SVGAGI (reference sequence). CDR3: CASSYGTGELFF. CDR3 DNA: TGTGCCAGCAGTTACGGAACCGGGGAGCTGTTTTTT.

V and J are TRBV19 and TRBJ1-4; D not certain. This CDR3 region has 13 residues. V shed 5 bases and J shed 0 bases, with 4 bases lying between them. Germline-derived CDR1 and CDR2 are LNHDA and SQIVND (reference sequence). The CDR3 loop reads CASSSTTNEKLFF. DNA of the CDR3: TGTGCCAGTAGTTCTACAACTAATGAAAAACTGTTTTTT.

The V call is TRBV30, the J call TRBJ1-1, with a possible D match to TRBD1 (6 bases). CDR3 length: 15 amino acids. The germline gives CDR1 GTSNPN, CDR2 SVGIG (reference sequence). V dropped 5 bases and J dropped 5 bases, with 21 bases sitting between them. This CDR3 is CAWDGAGGLWTEAFF. Written as DNA, the CDR3 is TGTGCCTGGGATGGTGCTGGGGGGCTGTGGACTGAAGCTTTCTTT.

The chain couples TRBV5-1 to TRBJ1-5; 9 bases are shared with TRBD1. V dropped 4 bases and J dropped 4; count of bases not matched to a gene: 3. Germline assignment: CDR1 SGHRS and CDR2 YFSETQ. CDR3 size: 14 residues. CDR3: CASSVGTGNQPQHF. The CDR3 coding sequence is TGCGCCAGCAGCGTCGGGACAGGGAATCAGCCCCAGCATTTT.

This rearrangement joins TRBV20-1 to TRBJ2-7; D remains ambiguous. The CDR3 extends over 11 amino acids. The V and J ends lost 2 bases and 4 bases respectively, with 6 bases between them. Germline V gives CDR1 DFQATT, CDR2 SNEGSKA (reference sequence). The DNA of the CDR3 is TGCAGTGCTAGATCACGATACGAGCAGTACTTC. As protein: CSARSRYEQYF.

The chain employs TRBV15 and TRBJ2-3; 10 positions agree with TRBD2. Losses at the gene ends were 8 bases for V and 0 bases for J; bases not matched to a gene: 2. The CDR3 is 14 amino acids. Germline CDR1 LNHNV, CDR2 YYDKDF (reference sequence). As DNA, the CDR3 is TGTGCCACCCTACTAGCGGGGAGCACAGATACGCAGTATTTT. This translates into CATLLAGSTDTQYF.

This chain uses TRBV23-1 with TRBJ1-2, with 9 bases matching TRBD1. TRBV23-1 has ORF status, its function being uncertain. The CDR3 covers 15 residues. The V gene end was trimmed by 0 bases and the J gene end by 7 bases; junction bases not matched to a gene: 6. DNA of the CDR3: TGCGCCAGCAGTCAATCAGGACAGGGGATTCTTGGCTACACCTTC. Its protein is CASSQSGQGILGYTF.